The source of this TCR beta chain is a study of T cells of healthy individuals listed by TCRdb under 2018. The library was built by means of 5' RACE. The reads were generated on an Illumina MiSeq. Using fastp at Q25 and MiXCR, TCRdb reprocessed the public reads and kept productive beta chains. Rows matching on CDR3 protein sequence are summarized as one entry with the most common DNA and genes. The sample has about 96,000 distinct CDR3 sequences on record, 15% to 20% of them singletons. 6% to 8% of the sample is in the top ten clones. This clonotype was detected ten times or more. Its cognate antigen has yet to be identified. The sample holds no much larger clone one base away, and base qualities are not on file. Taken from the germline V gene, the CDR1 and CDR2 loops are MDHEN and SYDVKM. From the cysteine through the phenylalanine, the CDR3 covers 17 amino acids. The kept DNA is CDR3 alone, 51 bases in frame from the first base. V ends up 4 bases short and J 2 bases short, with an unmatched junction base count of 10.

The chain is encoded by TRBV28 joined to TRBJ2-1; TRBD2 matches 8 bases in the middle. This receptor was obtained from a human donor in good health. The nucleotides are TGTGCCAGCAGTTCCCTCAGTGGGCGGGGGGCCTACAATGAGCAGTTCTTC. Its protein product is CASSSLSGRGAYNEQFF.